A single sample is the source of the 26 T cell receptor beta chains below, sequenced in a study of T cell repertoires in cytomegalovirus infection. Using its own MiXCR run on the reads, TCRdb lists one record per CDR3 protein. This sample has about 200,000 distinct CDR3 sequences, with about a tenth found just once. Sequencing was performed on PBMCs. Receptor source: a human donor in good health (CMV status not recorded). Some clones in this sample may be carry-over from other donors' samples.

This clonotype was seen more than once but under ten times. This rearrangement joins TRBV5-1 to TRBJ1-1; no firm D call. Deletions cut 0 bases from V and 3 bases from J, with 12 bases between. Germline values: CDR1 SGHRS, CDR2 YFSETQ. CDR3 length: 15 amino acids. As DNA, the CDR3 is TGCGCCAGCAGCTTGGGAGTAGGGTGGGACACTGAAGCTTTCTTT. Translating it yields CASSLGVGWDTEAFF.

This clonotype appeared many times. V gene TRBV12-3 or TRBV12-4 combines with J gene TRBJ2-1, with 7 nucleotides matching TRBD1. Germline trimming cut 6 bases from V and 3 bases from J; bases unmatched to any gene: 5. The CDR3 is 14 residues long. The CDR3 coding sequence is TGTGCCAGCAGCCCCGGGACAGTCTACAATGAGCAGTTCTTC. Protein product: CASSPGTVYNEQFF.

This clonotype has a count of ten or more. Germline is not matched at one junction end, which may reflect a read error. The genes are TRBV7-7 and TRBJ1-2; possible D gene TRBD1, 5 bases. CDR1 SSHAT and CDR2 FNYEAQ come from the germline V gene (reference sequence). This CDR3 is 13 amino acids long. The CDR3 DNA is TGTGCTAGCAGCCCACGACAGCAATATGGCTACACCTTC. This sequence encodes CASSPRQQYGYTF.

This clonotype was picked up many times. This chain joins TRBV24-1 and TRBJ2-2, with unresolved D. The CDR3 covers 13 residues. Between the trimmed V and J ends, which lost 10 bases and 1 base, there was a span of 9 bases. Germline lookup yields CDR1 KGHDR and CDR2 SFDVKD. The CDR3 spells CATERRNTGELFF. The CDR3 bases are TGTGCCACTGAGCGAAGGAACACCGGGGAGCTGTTTTTT.

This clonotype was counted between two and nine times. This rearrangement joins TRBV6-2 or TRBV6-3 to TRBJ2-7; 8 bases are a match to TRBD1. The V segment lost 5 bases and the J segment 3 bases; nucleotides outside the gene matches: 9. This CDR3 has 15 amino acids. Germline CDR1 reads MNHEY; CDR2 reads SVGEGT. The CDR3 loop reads CASSPQGDGIYEQYF. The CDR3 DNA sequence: TGTGCCAGCAGTCCACAGGGGGACGGTATCTACGAGCAGTACTTC.

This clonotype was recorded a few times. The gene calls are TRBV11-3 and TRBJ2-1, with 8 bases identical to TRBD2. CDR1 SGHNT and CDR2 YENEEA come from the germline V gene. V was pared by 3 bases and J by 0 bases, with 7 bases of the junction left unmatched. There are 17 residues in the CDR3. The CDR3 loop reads CASSFGLAGSSYNEQFF. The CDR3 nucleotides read TGTGCCAGCAGCTTCGGATTAGCGGGGAGCTCCTACAATGAGCAGTTCTTC.

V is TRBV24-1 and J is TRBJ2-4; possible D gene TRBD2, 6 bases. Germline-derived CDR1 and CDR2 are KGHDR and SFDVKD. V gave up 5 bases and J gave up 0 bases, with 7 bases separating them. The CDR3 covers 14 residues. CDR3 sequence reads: CATSGAGAKNIQYF. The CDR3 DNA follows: TGTGCCACCAGTGGAGCGGGAGCCAAAAACATTCAGTACTTC.

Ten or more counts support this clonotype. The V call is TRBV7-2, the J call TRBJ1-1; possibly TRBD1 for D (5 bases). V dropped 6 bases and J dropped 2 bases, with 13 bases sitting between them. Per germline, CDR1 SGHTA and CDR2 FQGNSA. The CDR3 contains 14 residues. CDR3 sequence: CASRPGTSNTEAFF. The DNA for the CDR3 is TGTGCCAGCAGACCCGGGACCTCTAACACTGAAGCTTTCTTT.

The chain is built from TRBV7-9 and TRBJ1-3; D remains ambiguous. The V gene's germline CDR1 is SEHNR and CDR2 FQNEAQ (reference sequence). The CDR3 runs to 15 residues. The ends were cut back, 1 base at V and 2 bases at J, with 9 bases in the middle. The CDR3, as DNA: TGTGCCAGCAGCTTAGACGGCGGACCTGGAAACACCATATATTTT. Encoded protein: CASSLDGGPGNTIYF.

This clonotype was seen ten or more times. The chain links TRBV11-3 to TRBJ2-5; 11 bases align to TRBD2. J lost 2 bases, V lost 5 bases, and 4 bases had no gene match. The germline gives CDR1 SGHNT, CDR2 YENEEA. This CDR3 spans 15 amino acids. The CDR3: CASSHGTSGQETQYF. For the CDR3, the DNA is TGTGCCAGCAGCCATGGGACTAGCGGTCAAGAGACCCAGTACTTC.

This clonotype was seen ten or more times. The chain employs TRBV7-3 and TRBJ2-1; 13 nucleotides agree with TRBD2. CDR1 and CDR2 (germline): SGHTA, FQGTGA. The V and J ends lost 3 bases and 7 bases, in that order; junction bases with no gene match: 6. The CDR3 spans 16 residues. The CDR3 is CASSLRTSGSRNEQFF. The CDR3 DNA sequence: TGTGCCAGCAGCTTGAGGACTAGCGGGAGTCGGAATGAGCAGTTCTTC.

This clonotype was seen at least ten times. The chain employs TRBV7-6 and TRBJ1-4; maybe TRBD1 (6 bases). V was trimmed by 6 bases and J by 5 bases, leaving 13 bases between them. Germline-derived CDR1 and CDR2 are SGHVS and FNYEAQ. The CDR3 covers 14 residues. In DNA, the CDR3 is TGTGCCAGCAGTCTAGGGGGGCCAAATGAAAAACTGTTTTTT. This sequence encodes CASSLGGPNEKLFF. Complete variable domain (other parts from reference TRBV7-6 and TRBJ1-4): GAGVSQSPRYKVTKRGQDVALRCDPISGHVSLYWYRQALGQGPEFLTYFNYEAQQDKSGLPNDRFSAERPEGSISTLTIQRTEQRDSAMYRCASSLGGPNEKLFFGSGTQLSVL.

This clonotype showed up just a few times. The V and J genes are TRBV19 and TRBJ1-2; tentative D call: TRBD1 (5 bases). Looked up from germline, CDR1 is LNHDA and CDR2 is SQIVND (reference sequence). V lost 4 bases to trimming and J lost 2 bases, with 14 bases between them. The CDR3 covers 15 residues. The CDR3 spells CASSTAGPGNYGYTF. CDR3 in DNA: TGTGCCAGTAGTACCGCAGGGCCGGGAAACTATGGCTACACCTTC.

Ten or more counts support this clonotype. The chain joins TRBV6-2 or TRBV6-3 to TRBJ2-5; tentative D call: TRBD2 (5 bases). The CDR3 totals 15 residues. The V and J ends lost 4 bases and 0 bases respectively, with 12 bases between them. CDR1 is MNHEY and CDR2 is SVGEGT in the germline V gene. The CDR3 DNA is TGTGCCAGCAGTTCGCCGGGAAAGTACCAAGAGACCCAGTACTTC. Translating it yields CASSSPGKYQETQYF.

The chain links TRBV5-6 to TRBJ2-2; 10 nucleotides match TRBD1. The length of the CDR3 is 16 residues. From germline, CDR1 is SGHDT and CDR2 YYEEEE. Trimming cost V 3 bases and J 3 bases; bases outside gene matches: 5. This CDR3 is CASSSTGGSHTGELFF. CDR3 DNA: TGTGCCAGCAGCTCGACAGGGGGCAGTCACACCGGGGAGCTGTTTTTT.

The CDR3 nucleotides read TGTGCCAGCAGTTACGGAGGGTCTACCTACGAGCAGTACTTC. This encodes CASSYGGSTYEQYF. The chain uses TRBV6-5 and TRBJ2-7; tentative D call: TRBD2 (6 bases). This CDR3 is 14 amino acids long. The ends were cut back, 2 bases at V and 2 bases at J, with 10 bases in the middle. CDR1 and CDR2 from the germline V gene are MNHEY and SVGAGI.

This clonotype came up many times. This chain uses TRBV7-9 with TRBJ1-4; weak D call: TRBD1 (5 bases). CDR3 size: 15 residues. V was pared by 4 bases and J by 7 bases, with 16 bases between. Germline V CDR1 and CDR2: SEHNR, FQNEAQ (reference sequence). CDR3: CASSWERGEGEKLFF. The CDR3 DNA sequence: TGTGCCAGCAGCTGGGAGCGGGGGGAAGGTGAAAAACTGTTTTTT. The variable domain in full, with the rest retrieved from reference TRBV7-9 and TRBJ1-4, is DTGVSQNPRHKITKRGQNVTFRCDPISEHNRLYWYRQTLGQGPEFLTYFQNEAQLEKSRLLSDRFSAERPKGSFSTLEIQRTEQGDSAMYLCASSWERGEGEKLFFGSGTQLSVL.

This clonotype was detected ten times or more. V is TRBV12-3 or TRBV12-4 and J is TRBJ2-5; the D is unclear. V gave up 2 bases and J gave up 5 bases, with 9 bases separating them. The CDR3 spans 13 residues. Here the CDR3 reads CASSLRFGETQYF. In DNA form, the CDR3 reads TGTGCCAGCAGTTTAAGGTTCGGGGAGACCCAGTACTTC.

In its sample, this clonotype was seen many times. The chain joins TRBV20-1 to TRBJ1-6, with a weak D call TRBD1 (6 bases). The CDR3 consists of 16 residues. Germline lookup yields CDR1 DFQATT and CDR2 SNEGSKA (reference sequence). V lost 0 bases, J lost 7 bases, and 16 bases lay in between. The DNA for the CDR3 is TGCAGTGCTAGAGATTGGGGGGCAGGAAGAAATTCACCCCTCCACTTT. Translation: CSARDWGAGRNSPLHF.

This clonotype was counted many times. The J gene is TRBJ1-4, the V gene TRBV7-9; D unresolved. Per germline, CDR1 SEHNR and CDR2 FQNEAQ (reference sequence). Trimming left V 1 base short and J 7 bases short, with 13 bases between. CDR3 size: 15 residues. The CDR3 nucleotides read TGTGCCAGCAGCTTAGAAGGGAGGAGTGGTGAAAAACTGTTTTTT. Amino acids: CASSLEGRSGEKLFF.

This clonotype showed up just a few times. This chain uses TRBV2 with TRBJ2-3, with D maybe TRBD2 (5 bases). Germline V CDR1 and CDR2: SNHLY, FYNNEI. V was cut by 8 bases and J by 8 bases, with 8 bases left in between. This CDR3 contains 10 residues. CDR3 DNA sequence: TGTGCCAGCGAAAGCGGTACGCAGTATTTT. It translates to CASESGTQYF.

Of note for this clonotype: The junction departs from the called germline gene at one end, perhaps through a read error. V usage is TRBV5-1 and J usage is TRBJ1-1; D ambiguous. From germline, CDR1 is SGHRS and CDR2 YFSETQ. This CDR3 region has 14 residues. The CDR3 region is CANSLGWEWTEAFF. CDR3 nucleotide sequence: TGCGCCAACAGCTTGGGTTGGGAGTGGACTGAAGCTTTCTTT.

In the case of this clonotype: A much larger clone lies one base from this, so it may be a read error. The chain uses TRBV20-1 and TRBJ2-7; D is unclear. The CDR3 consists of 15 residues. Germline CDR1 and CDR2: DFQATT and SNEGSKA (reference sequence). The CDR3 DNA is TGCGGTGCTAGAGACCTCAATATGAGCCCATACGAGCAGTACTTC. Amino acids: CGARDLNMSPYEQYF.

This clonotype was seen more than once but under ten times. As DNA, the CDR3 is TGTGCCAGCATCGGGGGGGGTTATAGCAATCAGCCCCAGCATTTT. Residues: CASIGGGYSNQPQHF. V usage is TRBV28 and J usage is TRBJ1-5; TRBD1 is a possible D gene (5 bases). Trimming cost V 7 bases and J 0 bases, with 13 bases left between them. Germline V gene sequence: CDR1 MDHEN, CDR2 SYDVKM. The length of the CDR3 is 15 residues.

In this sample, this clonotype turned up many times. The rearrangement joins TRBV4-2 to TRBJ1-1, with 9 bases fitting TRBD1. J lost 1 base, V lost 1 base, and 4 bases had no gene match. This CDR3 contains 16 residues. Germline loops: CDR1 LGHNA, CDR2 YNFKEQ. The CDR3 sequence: CASSQGSTGGNTEAFF. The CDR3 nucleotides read TGTGCCAGCAGCCAAGGGTCGACAGGGGGGAACACTGAAGCTTTCTTT.

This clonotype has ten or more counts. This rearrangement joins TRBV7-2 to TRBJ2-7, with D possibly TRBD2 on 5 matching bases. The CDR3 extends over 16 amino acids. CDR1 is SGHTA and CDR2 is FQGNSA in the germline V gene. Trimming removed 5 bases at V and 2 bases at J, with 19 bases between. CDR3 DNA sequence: TGTGCCAGCAGCCCACCTGGTGCGCGGGTTACCTACGAGCAGTACTTC. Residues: CASSPPGARVTYEQYF. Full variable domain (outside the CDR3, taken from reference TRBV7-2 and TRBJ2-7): GAGVSQSPSNKVTEKGKDVELRCDPISGHTALYWYRQSLGQGLEFLIYFQGNSAPDKSGLPSDRFSAERTGGSVSTLTIQRTQQEDSAVYLCASSPPGARVTYEQYFGPGTRLTVT.